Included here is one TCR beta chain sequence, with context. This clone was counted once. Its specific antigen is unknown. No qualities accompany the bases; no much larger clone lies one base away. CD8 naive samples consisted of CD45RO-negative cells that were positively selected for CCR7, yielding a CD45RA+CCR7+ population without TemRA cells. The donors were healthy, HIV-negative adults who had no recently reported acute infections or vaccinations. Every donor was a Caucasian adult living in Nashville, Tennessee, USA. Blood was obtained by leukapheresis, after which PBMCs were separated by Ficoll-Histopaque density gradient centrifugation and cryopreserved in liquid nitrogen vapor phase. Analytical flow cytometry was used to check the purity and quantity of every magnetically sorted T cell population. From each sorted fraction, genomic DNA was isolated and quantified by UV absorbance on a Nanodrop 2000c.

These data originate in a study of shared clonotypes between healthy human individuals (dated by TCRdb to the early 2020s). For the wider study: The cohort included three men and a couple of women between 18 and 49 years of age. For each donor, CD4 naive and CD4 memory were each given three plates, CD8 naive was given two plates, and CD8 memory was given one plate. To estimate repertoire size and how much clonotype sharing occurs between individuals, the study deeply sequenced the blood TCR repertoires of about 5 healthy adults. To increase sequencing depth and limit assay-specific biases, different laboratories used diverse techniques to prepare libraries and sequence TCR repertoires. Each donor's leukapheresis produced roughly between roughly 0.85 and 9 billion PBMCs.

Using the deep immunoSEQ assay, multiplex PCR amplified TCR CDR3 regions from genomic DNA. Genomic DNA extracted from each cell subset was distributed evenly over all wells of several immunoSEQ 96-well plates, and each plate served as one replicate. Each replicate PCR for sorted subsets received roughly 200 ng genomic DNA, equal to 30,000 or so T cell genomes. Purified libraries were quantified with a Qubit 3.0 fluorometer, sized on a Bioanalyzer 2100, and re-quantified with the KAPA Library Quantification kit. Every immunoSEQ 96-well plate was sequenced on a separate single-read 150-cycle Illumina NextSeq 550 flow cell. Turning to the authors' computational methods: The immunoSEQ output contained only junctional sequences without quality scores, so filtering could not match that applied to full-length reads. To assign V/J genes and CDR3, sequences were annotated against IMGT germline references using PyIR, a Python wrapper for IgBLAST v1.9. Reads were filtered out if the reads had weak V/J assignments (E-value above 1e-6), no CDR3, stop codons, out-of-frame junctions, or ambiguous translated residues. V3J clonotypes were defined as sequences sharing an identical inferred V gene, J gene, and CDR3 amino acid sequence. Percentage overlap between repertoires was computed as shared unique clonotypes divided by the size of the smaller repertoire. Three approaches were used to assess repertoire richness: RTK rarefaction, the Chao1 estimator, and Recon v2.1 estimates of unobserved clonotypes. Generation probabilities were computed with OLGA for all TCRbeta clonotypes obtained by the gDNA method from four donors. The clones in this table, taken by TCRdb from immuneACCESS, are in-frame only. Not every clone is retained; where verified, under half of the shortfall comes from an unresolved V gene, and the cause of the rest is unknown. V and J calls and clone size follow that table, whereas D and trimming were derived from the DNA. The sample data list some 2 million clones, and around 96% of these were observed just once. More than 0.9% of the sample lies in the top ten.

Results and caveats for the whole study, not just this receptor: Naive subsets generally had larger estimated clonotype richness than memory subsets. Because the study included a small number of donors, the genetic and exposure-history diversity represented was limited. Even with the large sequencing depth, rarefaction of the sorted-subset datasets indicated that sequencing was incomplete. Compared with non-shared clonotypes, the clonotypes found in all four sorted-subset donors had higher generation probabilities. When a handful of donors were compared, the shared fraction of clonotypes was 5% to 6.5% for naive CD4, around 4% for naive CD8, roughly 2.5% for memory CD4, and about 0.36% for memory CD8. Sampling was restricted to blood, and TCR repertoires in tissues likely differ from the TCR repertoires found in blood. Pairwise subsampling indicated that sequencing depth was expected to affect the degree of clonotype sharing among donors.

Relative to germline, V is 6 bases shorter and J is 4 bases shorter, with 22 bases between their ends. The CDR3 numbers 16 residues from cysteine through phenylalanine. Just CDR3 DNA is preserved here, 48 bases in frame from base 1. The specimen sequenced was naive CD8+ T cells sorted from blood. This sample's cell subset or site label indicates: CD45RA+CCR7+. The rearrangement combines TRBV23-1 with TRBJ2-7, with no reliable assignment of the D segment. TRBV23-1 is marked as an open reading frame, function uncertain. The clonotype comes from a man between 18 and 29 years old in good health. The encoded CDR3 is CASSGFGPPVGYEQYF. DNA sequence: TGCGCCAGCAGCGGTTTCGGGCCCCCGGTGGGGTACGAGCAGTACTTC.